Listed here are 9 T cell receptor beta chains from one sample, sequenced in a study of T cell repertoires in cytomegalovirus infection. TCRdb analysed the reads with MiXCR anew, one entry per CDR3 protein. The table shows approximately 990,000 distinct CDR3 sequences, with about 33% occurring only once. What these receptors recognize is not known. The specimen was cultured CD8+ T cells from PBMCs, collected from culture after CMV antigen stimulation. These receptors all come from a human donor in good health (CMV status not recorded). Some clones in this sample may be carry-over from other donors' samples.

This chain connects TRBV9 to TRBJ2-2; TRBD2 aligns across 7 bases. The CDR3 loop spans 13 amino acids. V dropped 7 bases and J dropped 6; count of bases not matched to a gene: 6. In germline, CDR1 is SGDLS, CDR2 YYNGEE. The CDR3 spells CASRPGGSGELFF. CDR3 sequence (DNA): TGTGCCAGCCGCCCGGGAGGATCCGGGGAGCTGTTTTTT.

The chain carries TRBV15 and TRBJ2-7, with a tentative D call TRBD1 (5 bases). The CDR3 spans 17 residues. Germline V gene lookup returns CDR1 LNHNV and CDR2 YYDKDF (reference sequence). Trimming cost V 6 bases and J 0 bases, with 21 bases left between them. The DNA for the CDR3 is TGTGCCACCAGTGGATTCTCGGCGACAGACCTCTCCTACGAGCAGTACGTC. Translation: CATSGFSATDLSYEQYV.

This clonotype was counted only a few times. The chain is built from TRBV12-3 or TRBV12-4 and TRBJ1-2; 9 bases are shared with TRBD1. There are 14 residues in the CDR3. The V and J ends lost 7 bases and 8 bases, in that order; junction bases with no gene match: 11. The CDR3 DNA follows: TGTGCCAGCATCCCGGGACAGGGAGACGGAGGCTACACCTTC. It specifies CASIPGQGDGGYTF.

CDR3 in amino acids: CASSKSGRLDTQYF. The CDR3 nucleotides are TGCGCCAGCAGCAAAAGCGGGAGGTTAGATACGCAGTATTTT. V gene TRBV4-3 combines with J gene TRBJ2-3, with 9 bases aligning to TRBD2. In germline, CDR1 is LGHNA, CDR2 YSLEER. V lost 5 bases and J lost 5; bases outside the gene matches: 5. The CDR3 consists of 14 residues.

This clonotype was recorded a few times. V usage is TRBV7-8 and J usage is TRBJ2-3; 8 bases agree with TRBD2. The CDR3 totals 16 residues. Trimming took 0 bases from V and 5 from J; bases not matched to a gene: 7. The germline V gene encodes CDR1 SGHVS and CDR2 FQNEAQ. The CDR3 reads CASSLASGASLDTQYF. Here the CDR3 DNA reads TGTGCCAGCAGCTTAGCTAGCGGGGCCTCACTAGATACGCAGTATTTT.

This clonotype was seen more than once but under ten times. The V and J genes are TRBV27 and TRBJ2-2; 8 nucleotides align to TRBD2. Germline CDR1 reads MNHEY; CDR2 reads SMNVEV (reference sequence). This CDR3 is 12 amino acids long. With 8 bases clipped from V and 7 bases from J, the junction kept 3 bases outside the gene matches. CDR3 loop: CASGTSGGELFF. The DNA for the CDR3 is TGTGCCAGCGGGACTAGTGGCGGGGAGCTGTTTTTT.

This clonotype came up a few times. The rearrangement joins TRBV11-3 to TRBJ2-2; 8 bases are shared with TRBD2. With V trimmed by 5 bases and J by 6 bases, 5 bases remained unmatched. Germline CDR1 is SGHNT and CDR2 is YENEEA. The CDR3 totals 14 residues. The CDR3 reads CASSTGGMAGELFF. CDR3 sequence (DNA): TGTGCCAGCAGCACGGGGGGGATGGCCGGGGAGCTGTTTTTT. Using reference TRBV11-3 and TRBJ2-2 for the parts outside the CDR3, the full variable domain is EAGVVQSPRYKIIEKKQPVAFWCNPISGHNTLYWYLQNLGQGPELLIRYENEEAVDDSQLPKDRFSAERLKGVDSTLKIQPAELGDSAVYLCASSTGGMAGELFFGEGSRLTVL.

Of note for this clonotype: A read error is possible here, since a much larger clone lies one base away. This chain connects TRBV2 to TRBJ2-7; D not certain. Looked up from germline, CDR1 is SNHLY and CDR2 is FYNNEI. The CDR3 sequence is 10 residues long. The V gene lost 7 bases and the J gene lost 3 bases, with 4 bases spanning the gap. CDR3 sequence (DNA): TGTGCCAGCAACGGCTACGAGCAGTACTTC. Translating it yields CASNGYEQYF.

The CDR3 sequence is CASTSEDKYTGELFF. The CDR3, as DNA: TGTGCCAGCACCTCTGAGGACAAGTACACCGGGGAGCTGTTTTTT. This rearrangement joins TRBV25-1 to TRBJ2-2, with D perhaps matching TRBD1 (5 bases). The CDR3 extends over 15 amino acids. V lost 7 bases to trimming and J lost 3 bases, with 15 bases between them. The germline gives CDR1 MGHDK, CDR2 SYGVNS.